The TCR beta chain described here comes from a study of blood T cell repertoires in COVID-19. Whole-study context: Samples came from the United States, Italy and Spain, spanning acute and convalescent COVID-19. Sample material is recorded as cDNA or gDNA derived from T cells, B-cell-depleted T cells, or PBMCs.

In the original workflow: Amplification from reference gene primers served as the basis for estimated nucleated cell counts. Generated by immunoSEQ multiplex PCR, the TCRdb table keeps only in-frame clones and is missing some. V, J and clone size are taken as reported in that table, and D and trimming were inferred from the DNA itself. The sample includes about 240,000 clones, over 75% of them seen just once. This CDR3 region has 15 residues. The V segment lost 4 bases and the J segment 4 bases; nucleotides outside the gene matches: 7. Germline CDR1 LGHDT, CDR2 YNNKEL (reference sequence). The receptor comes from a woman under 40 with acute or convalescent COVID-19. V and J are TRBV3-1 (or the pseudogene TRBV3-2) and TRBJ2-5; TRBD2 aligns across 9 bases. The source material was peripheral blood. The CDR3: CASSPSGDLPETQYF. The CDR3 DNA reads TGTGCCAGCAGCCCTAGCGGGGATCTCCCAGAGACCCAGTACTTC.